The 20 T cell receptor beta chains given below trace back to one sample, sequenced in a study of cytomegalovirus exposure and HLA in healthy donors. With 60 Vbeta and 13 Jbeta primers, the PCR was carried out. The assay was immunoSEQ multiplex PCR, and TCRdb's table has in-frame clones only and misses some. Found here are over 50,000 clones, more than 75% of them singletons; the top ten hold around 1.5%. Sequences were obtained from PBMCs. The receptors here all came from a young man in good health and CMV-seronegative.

The CDR3 DNA reads as TGTGCCAGTAGTTGGGCAGGGGTGGACATTCAGTACTTC. Encoded protein: CASSWAGVDIQYF. The chain is built from TRBV19 and TRBJ2-4, with D perhaps matching TRBD1 (6 bases). Germline V gene lookup returns CDR1 LNHDA and CDR2 SQIVND (reference sequence). The CDR3 loop spans 13 amino acids. The V end lost 5 bases, the J end lost 8 bases, and 13 bases lay between the germline ends.

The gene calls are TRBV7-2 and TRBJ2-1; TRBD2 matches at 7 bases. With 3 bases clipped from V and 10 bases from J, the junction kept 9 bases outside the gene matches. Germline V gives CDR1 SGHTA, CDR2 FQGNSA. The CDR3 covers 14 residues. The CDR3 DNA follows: TGTGCCAGCAGCTTTTACTGGGGGGAGGGAGAGCAGTTCTTC. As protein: CASSFYWGEGEQFF.

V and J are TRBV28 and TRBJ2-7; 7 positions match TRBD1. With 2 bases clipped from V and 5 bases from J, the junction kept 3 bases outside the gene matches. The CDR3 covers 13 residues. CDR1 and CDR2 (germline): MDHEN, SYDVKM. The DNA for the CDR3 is TGTGCCAGCAGTTTAATCGACAGGGACGAGCAGTACTTC. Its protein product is CASSLIDRDEQYF. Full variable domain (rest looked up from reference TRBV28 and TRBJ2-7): DVKVTQSSRYLVKRTGEKVFLECVQDMDHENMFWYRQDPGLGLRLIYFSYDVKMKEKGDIPEGYSVSREKKERFSLILESASTNQTSMYLCASSLIDRDEQYFGPGTRLTVT.

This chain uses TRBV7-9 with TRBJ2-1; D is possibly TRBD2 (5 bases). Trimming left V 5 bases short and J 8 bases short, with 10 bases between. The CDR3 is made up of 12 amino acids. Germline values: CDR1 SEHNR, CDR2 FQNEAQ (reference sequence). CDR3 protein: CASSLPGDEQFF. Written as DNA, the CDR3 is TGTGCCAGCAGCCTACCCGGGGATGAGCAGTTCTTC.

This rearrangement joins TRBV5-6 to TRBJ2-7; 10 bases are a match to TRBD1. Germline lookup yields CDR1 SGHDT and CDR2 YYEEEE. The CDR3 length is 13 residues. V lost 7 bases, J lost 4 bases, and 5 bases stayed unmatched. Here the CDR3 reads CASSGTGVYEQYF. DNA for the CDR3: TGTGCCAGCTCAGGGACAGGGGTGTACGAGCAGTACTTC.

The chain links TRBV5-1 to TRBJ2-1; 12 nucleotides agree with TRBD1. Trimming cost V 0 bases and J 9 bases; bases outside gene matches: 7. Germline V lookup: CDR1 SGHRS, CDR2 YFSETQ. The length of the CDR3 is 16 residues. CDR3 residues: CASSLAPGQGAGEQFF. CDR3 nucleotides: TGCGCCAGCAGCTTGGCCCCGGGACAGGGGGCGGGTGAGCAGTTCTTC.

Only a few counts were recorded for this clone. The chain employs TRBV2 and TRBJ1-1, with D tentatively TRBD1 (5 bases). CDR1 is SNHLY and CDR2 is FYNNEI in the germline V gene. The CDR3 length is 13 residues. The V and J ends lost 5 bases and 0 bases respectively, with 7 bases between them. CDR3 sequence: CASSMDMNTEAFF. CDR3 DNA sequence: TGTGCCAGCAGTATGGACATGAACACTGAAGCTTTCTTT.

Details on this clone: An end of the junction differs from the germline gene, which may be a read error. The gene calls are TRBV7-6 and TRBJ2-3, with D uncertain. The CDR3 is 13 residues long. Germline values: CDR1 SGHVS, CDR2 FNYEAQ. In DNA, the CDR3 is TGTGCCAGCAGCTTGCAACCCACAGATACGCAGTACTTT. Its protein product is CASSLQPTDTQYF.

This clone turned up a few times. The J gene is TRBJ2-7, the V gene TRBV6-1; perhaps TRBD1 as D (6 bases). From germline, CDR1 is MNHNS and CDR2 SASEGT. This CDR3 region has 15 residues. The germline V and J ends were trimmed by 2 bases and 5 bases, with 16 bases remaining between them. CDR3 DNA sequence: TGTGCCAGCAGTGAATCAGGGGTTCCGGGTGACGAGCAGTACTTC. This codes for CASSESGVPGDEQYF.

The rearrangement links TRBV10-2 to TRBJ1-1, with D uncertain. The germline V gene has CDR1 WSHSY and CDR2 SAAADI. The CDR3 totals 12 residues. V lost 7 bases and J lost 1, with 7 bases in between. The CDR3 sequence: CASTSGNTEAFF. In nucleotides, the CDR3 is TGCGCCAGCACCTCAGGGAACACTGAAGCTTTCTTT.

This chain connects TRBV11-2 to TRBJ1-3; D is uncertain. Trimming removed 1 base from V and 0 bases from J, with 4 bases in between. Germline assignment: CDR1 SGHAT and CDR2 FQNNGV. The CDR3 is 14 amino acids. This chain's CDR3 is CASSLGSSGNTIYF. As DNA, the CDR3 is TGTGCCAGCAGCTTAGGGAGCTCTGGAAACACCATATATTTT.

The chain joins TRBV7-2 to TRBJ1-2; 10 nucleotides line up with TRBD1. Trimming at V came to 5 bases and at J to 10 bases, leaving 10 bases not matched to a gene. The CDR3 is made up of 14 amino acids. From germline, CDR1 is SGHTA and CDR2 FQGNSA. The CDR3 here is CASSPDRGLTYYTF. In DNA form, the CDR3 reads TGTGCCAGCAGCCCCGACAGGGGGCTCACATACTACACCTTC.

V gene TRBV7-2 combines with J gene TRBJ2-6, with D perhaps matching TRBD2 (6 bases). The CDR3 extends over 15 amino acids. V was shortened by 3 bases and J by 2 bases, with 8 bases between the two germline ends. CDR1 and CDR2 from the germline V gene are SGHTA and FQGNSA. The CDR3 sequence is CASSFAGPGANVLTF. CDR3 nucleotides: TGTGCCAGCAGCTTCGCGGGGCCTGGGGCCAACGTCCTGACTTTC.

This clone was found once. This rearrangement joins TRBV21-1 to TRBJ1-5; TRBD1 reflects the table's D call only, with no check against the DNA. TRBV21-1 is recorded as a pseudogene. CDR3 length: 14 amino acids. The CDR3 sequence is CASSLTDRNQPQHF. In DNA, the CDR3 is TGTGCCAGCAGCTTGACAGACCGAAATCAGCCCCAGCATTTT.

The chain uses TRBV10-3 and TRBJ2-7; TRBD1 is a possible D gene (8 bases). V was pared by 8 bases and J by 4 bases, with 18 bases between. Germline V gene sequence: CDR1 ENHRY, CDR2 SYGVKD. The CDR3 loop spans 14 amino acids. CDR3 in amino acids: CAIGGGTGAYEQYF. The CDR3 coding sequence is TGTGCCATCGGGGGAGGGACAGGAGCGTACGAGCAGTACTTC.

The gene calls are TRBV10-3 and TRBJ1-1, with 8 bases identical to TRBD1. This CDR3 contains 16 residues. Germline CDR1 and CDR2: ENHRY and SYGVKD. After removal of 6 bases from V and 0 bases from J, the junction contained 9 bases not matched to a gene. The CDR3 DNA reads TGTGCCATCAGCGGACAGGGCCGGACTATGAACACTGAAGCTTTCTTT. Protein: CAISGQGRTMNTEAFF.

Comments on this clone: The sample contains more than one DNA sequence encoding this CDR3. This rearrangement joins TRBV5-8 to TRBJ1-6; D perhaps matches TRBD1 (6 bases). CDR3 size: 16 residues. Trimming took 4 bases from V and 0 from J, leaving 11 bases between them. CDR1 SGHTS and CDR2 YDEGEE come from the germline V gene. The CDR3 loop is CASSLDRSSYNSPLHF. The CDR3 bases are TGTGCCAGCAGCCTTGACAGGAGCTCCTATAATTCACCCCTCCACTTT.

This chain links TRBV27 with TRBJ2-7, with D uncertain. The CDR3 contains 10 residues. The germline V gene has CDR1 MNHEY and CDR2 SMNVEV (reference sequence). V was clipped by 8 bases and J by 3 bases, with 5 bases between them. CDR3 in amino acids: CASGHYEQYF. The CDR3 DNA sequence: TGTGCCAGCGGGCACTACGAGCAGTACTTC.

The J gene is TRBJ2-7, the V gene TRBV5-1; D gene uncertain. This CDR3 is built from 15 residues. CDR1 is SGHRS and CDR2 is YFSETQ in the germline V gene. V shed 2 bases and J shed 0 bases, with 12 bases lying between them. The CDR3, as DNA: TGCGCCAGCAGCTTACCGGTCTCGGGCTCCTACGAGCAGTACTTC. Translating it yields CASSLPVSGSYEQYF. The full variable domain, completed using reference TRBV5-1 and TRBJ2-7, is KAGVTQTPRYLIKTRGQQVTLSCSPISGHRSVSWYQQTPGQGLQFLFEYFSETQRNKGNFPGRFSGRQFSNSRSEMNVSTLELGDSALYLCASSLPVSGSYEQYFGPGTRLTVT.

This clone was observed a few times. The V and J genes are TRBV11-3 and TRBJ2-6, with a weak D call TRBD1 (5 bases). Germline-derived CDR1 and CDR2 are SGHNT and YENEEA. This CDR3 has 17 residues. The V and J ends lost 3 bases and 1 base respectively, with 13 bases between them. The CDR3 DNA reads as TGTGCCAGCAGCTTCCAAGGGGCAAGTTCTGGGGCCAACGTCCTGACTTTC. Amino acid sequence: CASSFQGASSGANVLTF.